This T cell receptor (beta chain) was documented in a study of blood T cell repertoires in COVID-19. For the study at large: From T cells, B-cell-depleted T cells, or PBMCs came the material, which was cDNA or gDNA.

CDR3 length equals 15 residues. Germline lookup yields CDR1 KGHSH and CDR2 LQKENI. V gave up 4 bases and J gave up 5 bases; unmatched junction bases: 9. In its sample, this clone was seen once. Sequencing was performed with immunoSEQ multiplex PCR; in TCRdb, only in-frame clones are kept and a portion is missing. This table holds around 63,000 clones, about 76% found once. The sample comprised peripheral blood. The rearrangement links TRBV18 to TRBJ2-5, with 8 bases identical to TRBD2. The sequence derives from an elderly woman with active or convalescent COVID-19. This chain's CDR3 is CASSLMEGLVETQYF. The CDR3 bases are TGTGCCAGCTCACTTATGGAGGGACTAGTTGAGACCCAGTACTTC.